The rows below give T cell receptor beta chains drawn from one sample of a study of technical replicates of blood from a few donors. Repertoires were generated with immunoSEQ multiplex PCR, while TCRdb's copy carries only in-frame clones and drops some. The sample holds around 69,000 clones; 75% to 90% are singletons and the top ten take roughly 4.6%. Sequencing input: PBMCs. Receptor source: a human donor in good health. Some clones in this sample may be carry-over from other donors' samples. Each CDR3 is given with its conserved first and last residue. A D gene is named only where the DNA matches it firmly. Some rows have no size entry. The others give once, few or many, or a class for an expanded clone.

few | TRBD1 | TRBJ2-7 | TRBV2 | TGTGCCAGCAGTCCACGGACAGGGGTCTACGAGCAGTACTTC | CASSPRTGVYEQYF
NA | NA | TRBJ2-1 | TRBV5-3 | TGTGCCAGAAGCTTGGCCTCCCGGTACAATGAGCAGTTCTTC | CARSLASRYNEQFF
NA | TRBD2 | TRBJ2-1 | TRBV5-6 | TGTGCCAGCAGCGTGACTAGCGGGAGTGGCAATGAGCAGTTCTTC | CASSVTSGSGNEQFF
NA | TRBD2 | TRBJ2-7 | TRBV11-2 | TGTGCCAGCAGCTTAGATCCAGCGGGGGTGACCTACGAGCAGTACTTC | CASSLDPAGVTYEQYF
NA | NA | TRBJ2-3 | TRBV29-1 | TGCAGCGTTGAGGGGACTTCTAGACCCGATTCCAGATACACAGATACGCAGTATTTT | CSVEGTSRPDSRYTDTQYF
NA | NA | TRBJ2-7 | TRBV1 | TGCACCAGCAGCCACGACCACCCGCCTAGCGGGAGTGGGGGAGGTTCCGAGCAGTACTTC | CTSSHDHPPSGSGGGSEQYF
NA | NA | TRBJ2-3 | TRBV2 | TGTGCCAGCAGCCGCCTCCTAAGCACAGATACGCAGTATTTT | CASSRLLSTDTQYF
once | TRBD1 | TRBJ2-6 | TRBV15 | TGTGCCACCAGCCGAGAATGGGACAGCTCTGGGGCCAACGTCCTGACTTTC | CATSREWDSSGANVLTF
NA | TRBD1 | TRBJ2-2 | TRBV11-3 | TGTGCCAGCAGCGCTCACAGGGGGCGGATGGCCGGGGAGCTGTTTTTT | CASSAHRGRMAGELFF
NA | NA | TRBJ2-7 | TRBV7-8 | TGTGCCAGCAGAAAAAGGGGATCTTCCTACGAGCAGTACTTC | CASRKRGSSYEQYF